The rows below give T cell receptor beta chains drawn from one sample of a study of response to subunit inactivated influenza vaccine. TCRdb processed the RT-PCR reads anew with MiXCR; each CDR3 protein has one entry. This table holds hundreds of thousands of distinct CDR3 sequences, around 15% found once. Material: PBMCs from blood, obtained 14 days before vaccination. The source of these receptors is a man aged 50-59 years who received an inactivated influenza vaccine. Both conserved end residues are part of each CDR3. D genes are given only for firm matches. For some rows the clone size is stated as once, few or many, or as a class when expanded; others skip it.

d_gene	v_gene	j_gene	abundance	CDR3aa	CDR3nt
TRBD2	TRBV3-1	TRBJ2-5	-	CASSQAGLAGGQDTQYF	TGTGCCAGCAGCCAGGCCGGGCTAGCGGGGGGGCAAGATACCCAGTACTTC
-	TRBV29-1	TRBJ2-6	few	CSVAPDGANVLTF	TGCAGCGTTGCACCCGACGGGGCCAACGTCCTGACTTTC
-	TRBV7-2	TRBJ1-3	few	CASTRTPGNTIYF	TGTGCCAGCACCCGAACCCCGGGAAACACCATATATTTT
TRBD2	TRBV19	TRBJ2-7	-	CASSIPGLAREQYF	TGTGCCAGTAGTATCCCGGGACTAGCTAGAGAGCAGTACTTC
TRBD1	TRBV20-1	TRBJ1-5	many	CSASRTGPGSNQPQHF	TGCAGTGCTAGTAGGACAGGGCCTGGGAGCAATCAGCCCCAGCATTTT
TRBD1	TRBV12-3/TRBV12-4	TRBJ1-2	-	CASRHRGGYTF	TGTGCCAGCAGGCACAGGGGTGGCTACACCTTC
-	TRBV29-1	TRBJ2-6	few	CSVEVQAGDISGANVLTF	TGCAGCGTTGAAGTTCAGGCAGGGGATATCTCTGGGGCCAACGTCCTGACTTTC
TRBD1	TRBV18	TRBJ1-2	-	CASSPRDSGSGYTF	TGTGCCAGCTCACCCCGGGACAGTGGTTCCGGCTACACCTTC
TRBD2	TRBV12-3/TRBV12-4	TRBJ2-1	few	CASSLVGRRESNEQFF	TGTGCCAGCAGTTTAGTAGGGCGGCGGGAGAGCAATGAGCAGTTCTTC
TRBD2	TRBV20-1	TRBJ2-5	few	CSARDGASGQETQYF	TGCAGTGCTAGAGATGGGGCTAGCGGTCAAGAGACCCAGTACTTC
TRBD1	TRBV4-2	TRBJ1-5	-	CASSQSGDRGYQPQHF	TGTGCCAGCAGCCAATCGGGAGACAGGGGCTATCAGCCCCAGCATTTT
TRBD2	TRBV20-1	TRBJ2-1	-	CSARALAGGPYNEQFF	TGCAGTGCTAGAGCCCTAGCGGGAGGGCCCTACAATGAGCAGTTCTTC
-	TRBV7-9	TRBJ2-7	few	CASSLALATAYEQYF	TGTGCCAGCAGCTTAGCGCTAGCGACCGCCTACGAGCAGTACTTC
-	TRBV3-1	TRBJ2-5	few	CASSQRANLRETQYF	TGTGCCAGCAGCCAGAGGGCCAACCTAAGAGAGACCCAGTACTTC
-	TRBV4-3	TRBJ1-1	-	CASSQDAGITEAFF	TGCGCCAGCAGCCAAGATGCAGGGATCACTGAAGCTTTCTTT
-	TRBV24-1	TRBJ2-1	-	CATSDASRLGGQSSYNEQFF	TGTGCCACCAGTGATGCCTCGCGTCTGGGCGGTCAGAGCTCCTACAATGAGCAGTTCTTC
-	TRBV14	TRBJ1-2	few	CASSYGGQDYTF	TGTGCCAGCAGTTATGGGGGGCAAGACTACACCTTC
-	TRBV7-2	TRBJ2-3	few	CASSLSGPRTDTQYF	TGTGCCAGCAGCCTATCGGGGCCTCGGACAGATACGCAGTATTTT
-	TRBV7-2	TRBJ2-3	-	CASSPAEETDTQYF	TGTGCCAGCAGCCCGGCTGAGGAAACAGATACGCAGTATTTT
-	TRBV12-3/TRBV12-4	TRBJ2-1	many	CASSAGQNNEQFF	TGTGCCAGCAGTGCCGGACAGAACAATGAGCAGTTCTTC
-	TRBV27	TRBJ1-5	-	CASRLGRLSNQPQHF	TGTGCCAGCAGATTGGGACGGCTTAGCAATCAGCCCCAGCATTTT
-	TRBV20-1	TRBJ2-3	few	CSVGSGLLTDTQYF	TGCAGTGTAGGTAGCGGTCTTCTCACAGATACGCAGTATTTT
-	TRBV10-1	TRBJ2-6	-	CASSGRTASGANVLTF	TGCGCCAGCAGTGGAAGGACGGCTTCTGGGGCCAACGTCCTGACTTTC
-	TRBV5-1	TRBJ2-1	few	CASSLGSAETNEQFF	TGCGCCAGCAGCTTGGGGTCGGCGGAGACAAATGAGCAGTTCTTC
-	TRBV5-5	TRBJ2-2	few	CASSLLRTNTGELFF	TGTGCCAGCAGCTTGTTACGTACGAACACCGGGGAGCTGTTTTTT
TRBD2	TRBV5-1	TRBJ2-1	few	CASSLAGQSGGYNEQFF	TGCGCCAGCAGCTTGGCCGGGCAGAGCGGGGGGTACAATGAGCAGTTCTTC
-	TRBV21-1	TRBJ2-7	-	CASSKAASEQYF	TGTGCCAGCAGCAAAGCCGCCTCCGAGCAGTACTTC
-	TRBV29-1	TRBJ2-3	-	CSVEERGLGTDTQYF	TGCAGCGTTGAAGAGCGGGGTTTAGGCACAGATACGCAGTATTTT
-	TRBV28	TRBJ2-7	-	CASSLGPARLLYEQYF	TGTGCCAGCAGCCTAGGTCCGGCAAGACTTTTATACGAGCAGTACTTC
TRBD1	TRBV6-1	TRBJ1-6	few	CASSNLPGQGHSPLHF	TGTGCCAGCAGCAACCTTCCGGGACAGGGGCATTCACCCCTCCACTTT
-	TRBV6-5	TRBJ2-3	few	CASSYSHRPTDTQYF	TGTGCCAGCAGTTACTCCCACAGGCCCACAGATACGCAGTATTTT
-	TRBV6-5	TRBJ2-2	few	CASSYIIPPQGELFF	TGTGCCAGCAGTTACATTATCCCTCCCCAGGGGGAGCTGTTTTTT
-	TRBV18	TRBJ2-7	-	CASSPVQSSYEQYF	TGTGCCAGCTCACCGGTCCAGAGCTCCTACGAGCAGTACTTC
-	TRBV19	TRBJ1-6	few	CASSAGTIGNSPLHF	TGTGCCAGTAGTGCCGGGACCATAGGGAATTCACCCCTCCACTTT
-	TRBV20-1	TRBJ2-7	few	CSASWIGIYEQYF	TGCAGTGCTAGCTGGATTGGTATCTACGAGCAGTACTTC
-	TRBV5-6	TRBJ2-1	-	CASSLMGTSREQFF	TGTGCCAGCAGCTTGATGGGCACCAGTAGGGAGCAGTTCTTC
-	TRBV15	TRBJ2-1	-	CATSSLPGTGTNEQFF	TGTGCCACCAGCAGTCTACCCGGGACGGGGACGAATGAGCAGTTCTTC
-	TRBV4-3	TRBJ2-5	-	CASSHANQETQYF	TGCGCCAGCAGCCACGCTAACCAAGAGACCCAGTACTTC
TRBD2	TRBV20-1	TRBJ2-3	-	CSAERGGTTDTQYF	TGCAGTGCCGAGCGGGGGGGGACCACAGATACGCAGTATTTT
TRBD1	TRBV19	TRBJ2-7	few	CASSTRDRPYEQYF	TGTGCCAGTAGTACTCGGGACAGACCCTACGAGCAGTACTTC
-	TRBV6-5	TRBJ2-1	-	CASSYSQLDNEQFF	TGTGCCAGCAGTTACAGCCAGTTGGACAATGAGCAGTTCTTC
TRBD2	TRBV7-6	TRBJ2-5	few	CASSIPGLAQETQYF	TGTGCCAGCAGCATACCGGGACTAGCACAAGAGACCCAGTACTTC
TRBD1	TRBV7-2	TRBJ1-6	many	CASSLVGTDRRSPLHF	TGTGCCAGCAGCTTAGTCGGGACGGACAGGAGATCACCCCTCCACTTT
TRBD2	TRBV2	TRBJ2-7	-	CASMSSGGRYEQYF	TGTGCCAGCATGTCGAGCGGGGGAAGGTACGAGCAGTACTTC
TRBD1	TRBV6-2/TRBV6-3	TRBJ2-7	few	CASSSFLRDSYEQYF	TGTGCCAGCAGTTCTTTCCTCCGGGACAGTTACGAGCAGTACTTC
-	TRBV7-9	TRBJ2-3	-	CASNHGIGVRDTQYF	TGTGCCAGCAACCACGGCATAGGGGTTCGAGATACGCAGTATTTT
TRBD1	TRBV4-1	TRBJ2-7	few	CASSHPGTGVEQYF	TGCGCCAGCAGCCACCCTGGGACAGGGGTCGAGCAGTACTTC
-	TRBV20-1	TRBJ2-5	-	CSARDQGGRETQYF	TGCAGTGCTAGAGATCAGGGGGGCCGGGAGACCCAGTACTTC
TRBD2	TRBV7-2	TRBJ2-7	-	CASSSPASGGYSYEQYF	TGTGCCAGCAGCTCCCCCGCTAGCGGGGGGTACTCCTACGAGCAGTACTTC
-	TRBV4-1	TRBJ1-2	few	CASSPAGRDYGYTF	TGCGCCAGCAGCCCCGCAGGGAGGGATTATGGCTACACCTTC